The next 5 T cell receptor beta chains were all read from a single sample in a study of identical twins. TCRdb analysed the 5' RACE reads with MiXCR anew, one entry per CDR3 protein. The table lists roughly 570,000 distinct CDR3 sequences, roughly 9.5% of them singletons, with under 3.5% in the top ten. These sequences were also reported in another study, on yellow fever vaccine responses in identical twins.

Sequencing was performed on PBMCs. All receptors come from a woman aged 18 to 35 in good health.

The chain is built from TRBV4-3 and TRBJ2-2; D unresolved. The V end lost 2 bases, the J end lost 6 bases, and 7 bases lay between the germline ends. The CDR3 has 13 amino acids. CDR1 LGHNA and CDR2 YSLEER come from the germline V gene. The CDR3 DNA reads TGCGCCAGCAGCCAAATGAGTTCCGGGGAGCTGTTTTTT. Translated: CASSQMSSGELFF.

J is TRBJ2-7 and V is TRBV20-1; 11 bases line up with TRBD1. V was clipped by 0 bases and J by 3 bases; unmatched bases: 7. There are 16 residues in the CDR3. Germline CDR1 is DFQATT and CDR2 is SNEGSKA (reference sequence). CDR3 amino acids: CSARDPGQGALYEQYF. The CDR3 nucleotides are TGCAGTGCTAGAGATCCCGGACAGGGGGCACTCTACGAGCAGTACTTC.

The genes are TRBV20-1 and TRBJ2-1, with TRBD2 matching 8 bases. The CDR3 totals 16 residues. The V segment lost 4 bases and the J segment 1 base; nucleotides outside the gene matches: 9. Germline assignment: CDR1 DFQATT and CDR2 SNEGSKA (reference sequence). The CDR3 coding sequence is TGCAGTGCTATAACCGGGAGGGCCGGGTCCTACAATGAGCAGTTCTTC. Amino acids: CSAITGRAGSYNEQFF.

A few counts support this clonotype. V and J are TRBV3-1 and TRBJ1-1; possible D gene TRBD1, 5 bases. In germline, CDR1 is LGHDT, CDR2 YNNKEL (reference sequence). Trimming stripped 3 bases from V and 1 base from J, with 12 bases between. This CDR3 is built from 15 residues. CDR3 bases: TGTGCCAGCAGCCACGGGGCGTTGAGGAACACTGAAGCTTTCTTT. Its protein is CASSHGALRNTEAFF.

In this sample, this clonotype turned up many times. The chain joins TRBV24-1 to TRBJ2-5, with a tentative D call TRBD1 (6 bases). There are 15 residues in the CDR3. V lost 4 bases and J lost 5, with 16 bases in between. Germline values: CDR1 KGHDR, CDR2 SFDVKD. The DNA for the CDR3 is TGTGCCACCAGTGACCCAACAGGGCCGGGGGAGACCCAGTACTTC. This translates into CATSDPTGPGETQYF.